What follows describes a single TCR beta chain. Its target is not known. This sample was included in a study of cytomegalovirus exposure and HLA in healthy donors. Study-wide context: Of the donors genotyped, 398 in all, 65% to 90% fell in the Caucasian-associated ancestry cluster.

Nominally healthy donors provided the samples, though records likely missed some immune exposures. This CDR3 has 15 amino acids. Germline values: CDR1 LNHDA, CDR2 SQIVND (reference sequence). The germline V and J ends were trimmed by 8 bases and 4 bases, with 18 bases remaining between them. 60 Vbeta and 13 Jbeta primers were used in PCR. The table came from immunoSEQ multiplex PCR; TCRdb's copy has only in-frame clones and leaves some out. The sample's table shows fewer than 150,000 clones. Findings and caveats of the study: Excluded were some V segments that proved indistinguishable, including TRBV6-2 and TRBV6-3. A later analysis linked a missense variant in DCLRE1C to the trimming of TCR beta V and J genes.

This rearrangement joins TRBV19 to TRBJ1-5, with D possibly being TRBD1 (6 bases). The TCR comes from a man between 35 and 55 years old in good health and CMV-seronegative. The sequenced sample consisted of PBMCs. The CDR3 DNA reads TGTGCCAGTCATTTCAGGGGAACAAGAAATCAGCCCCAGCATTTT. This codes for CASHFRGTRNQPQHF.